This T cell receptor beta chain is drawn from a study of control samples from healthy donors and cancer patients. The germline CDR1 and CDR2 sequences are MRHNA and SNTAGT. Trimming removed 6 bases at V and 5 bases at J, with 8 bases between. The CDR3 covers 12 residues. Sequencing used immunoSEQ multiplex PCR; TCRdb keeps in-frame clones, though not all of them. The table has tens of thousands of clones, less than 95% seen once. This TCR derives from a woman in her 40s with head and neck cancer. Material for sequencing was PBMCs. The V gene is TRBV6-4, the J gene TRBJ2-1; D is perhaps TRBD1 (5 bases). The CDR3 DNA sequence: TGTGCCAGCAGGGACAACAACAATGAGCAGTTCTTC. This gives the protein CASRDNNNEQFF.